This T cell receptor (beta chain) originates from a study of cytomegalovirus exposure and HLA in healthy donors. Findings and limits, study-wide: Prediction of most subjects' HLA-A and HLA-B alleles by TCR beta sequences was reportedly accurate. Most TCR beta V segments were productive about 87% or about 30% of the time in an earlier analysis.

Worth noting for this clone: The antigen is unknown.

With 1 base removed from V and 4 bases from J, the gap between germline ends came to 14 bases. CDR3 length equals 15 residues. Germline CDR1 SGHNT, CDR2 YYREEE (reference sequence). The study ran its PCR with 60 Vbeta and 13 Jbeta primers. Some clones are missing from TCRdb's copy, which holds only in-frame ones; the method was immunoSEQ multiplex PCR. The table has about 110,000 clones, 73% seen once. The V gene is TRBV5-4, the J gene TRBJ1-2; D gene ambiguous. The sequence was obtained from a woman in her thirties in good health and CMV-seronegative. Material for sequencing was PBMCs. The CDR3 DNA sequence: TGTGCCAGCAGCTTGTGGGGAGGGATCCCCTATGGCTACACCTTC. Its protein is CASSLWGGIPYGYTF.